This entry lists 31 T cell receptor beta chains sequenced from one sample in a study of cytomegalovirus exposure and HLA in healthy donors. PCR used 60 Vbeta primers and 13 Jbeta primers. The assay was immunoSEQ multiplex PCR, and TCRdb's table has in-frame clones only and misses some. The sample carries some 130,000 clones, around 60% recorded once. The sample taken for sequencing was PBMCs. Receptor source: a man aged 35-49 years in good health and CMV-seropositive.

The J gene is TRBJ1-2, the V gene TRBV27; 8 nucleotides agree with TRBD1. The CDR3 sequence is 15 residues long. From germline, CDR1 is MNHEY and CDR2 SMNVEV (reference sequence). With 4 bases clipped from V and 6 bases from J, the junction kept 10 bases outside the gene matches. The CDR3 protein is CASSSHRGRRDGYTF. For the CDR3, the DNA is TGTGCCAGCAGTTCCCACAGGGGGAGGAGGGATGGCTACACCTTC.

The rearrangement joins TRBV27 to TRBJ2-7; perhaps TRBD1 as D (6 bases). CDR1 MNHEY and CDR2 SMNVEV come from the germline V gene (reference sequence). Trimming shortened V by 5 bases and J by 0 bases, and 14 bases separated the two germline ends. This CDR3 has 15 residues. CDR3 sequence reads: CASSRRPDSSYEQYF. CDR3 nucleotide sequence: TGTGCCAGCAGTCGGAGGCCGGACAGCTCCTACGAGCAGTACTTC.

The chain links TRBV30 to TRBJ2-3; TRBD1 matches 7 bases. The J segment lost 7 bases and the V segment lost 4 bases, leaving 14 bases of the junction unmatched. Per the germline V gene, CDR1 is GTSNPN and CDR2 is SVGIG (reference sequence). This CDR3 has 15 amino acids. CDR3 protein: CAWKRGRLPGNTQYF. In DNA, the CDR3 is TGTGCCTGGAAGAGGGGGCGACTTCCAGGGAATACGCAGTATTTT.

The chain has TRBV29-1 and TRBJ2-5; 9 bases are shared with TRBD1. The DNA end is a closer match to TRBJ2-7, so the J assignment may be wrong. Germline V gives CDR1 SQVTM, CDR2 ANQGSEA. This CDR3 has 13 residues. This CDR3 reads CSVRRDRVDEQYF. The DNA of the CDR3 is TGCAGCGTTCGAAGGGACAGGGTCGACGAGCAGTACTTC.

The chain couples TRBV10-2 to TRBJ1-2; possible D gene TRBD1, 6 bases. V lost 6 bases, J lost 5 bases, and 13 bases lay in between. The CDR3 covers 13 residues. Per germline, CDR1 WSHSY and CDR2 SAAADI. DNA for the CDR3: TGCGCCAGCAGCGACAGGTTTGGATATGGCTACACCTTC. It translates to CASSDRFGYGYTF.

The CDR3 spells CASSLGDTYNEQFF. CDR3 coding DNA: TGTGCCAGCAGCTTGGGAGACACTTACAATGAGCAGTTCTTC. The V call is TRBV5-8, the J call TRBJ2-1; D unclear. The CDR3 has 14 residues. V was pared by 0 bases and J by 4 bases, with 8 bases between. Germline loops: CDR1 SGHTS, CDR2 YDEGEE.

The chain carries TRBV6-1 and TRBJ1-5; 7 nucleotides match TRBD1. The length of the CDR3 is 12 residues. V lost 8 bases, J lost 5 bases, and 3 bases stayed unmatched. Germline V gives CDR1 MNHNS, CDR2 SASEGT. As DNA, the CDR3 is TGTGCCAGCGGGCAGGGGGATCAGCCCCAGCATTTT. Its protein product is CASGQGDQPQHF.

With regard to this clone: The sample carries other DNA sequences with the same CDR3. This chain joins TRBV7-2 and TRBJ1-1; D is perhaps TRBD1 (6 bases). The CDR3 loop spans 15 amino acids. Germline V gives CDR1 SGHTA, CDR2 FQGNSA. V was shortened by 5 bases and J by 5 bases, with 18 bases between the two germline ends. The CDR3 coding sequence is TGTGCCAGCAGCGAGGGAGGGGGAGGAATAACTGAAGCTTTCTTT. It encodes CASSEGGGGITEAFF.

The V call is TRBV29-1, the J call TRBJ2-5, with D possibly TRBD2 on 5 matching bases. The J call is uncertain, as TRBJ2-7 better fits the DNA end. CDR1 is SQVTM and CDR2 is ANQGSEA in the germline V gene. This CDR3 has 12 amino acids. CDR3 bases: TGCAGCGTTGGCCGGGACTCCTACGAGCAGTACTTC. Amino acids: CSVGRDSYEQYF.

The J gene is TRBJ1-6, the V gene TRBV4-2; 10 bases are shared with TRBD1. This CDR3 is 16 amino acids long. Germline V lookup: CDR1 LGHNA, CDR2 YNFKEQ. J gave up 7 bases and V 3 bases, and 6 bases lay outside the gene matches. CDR3 in DNA: TGTGCCAGCAGCCAGGGCGTGGACAGGGGGAATTCACCCCTCCACTTT. As protein: CASSQGVDRGNSPLHF.

This chain links TRBV27 with TRBJ2-7; a weak D match, TRBD1 (6 bases). Germline values: CDR1 MNHEY, CDR2 SMNVEV (reference sequence). Trimming took off 6 bases at V and 4 bases at J, with 16 bases between the two ends. The CDR3 extends over 14 amino acids. DNA of the CDR3: TGTGCCAGCAGCATTCAGGGGTTGGGGTACGAGCAGTACTTC. Translated, it gives CASSIQGLGYEQYF.

The rearrangement uses TRBV2 and TRBJ2-1; TRBD2 agrees at 7 bases. The V gene's germline CDR1 is SNHLY and CDR2 FYNNEI. CDR3 length equals 16 residues. With 3 bases clipped from V and 2 bases from J, the junction kept 7 bases outside the gene matches. In nucleotides, the CDR3 is TGTGCCAGCAGTGAGTTCCCCCTAGCGGCCTACAATGAGCAGTTCTTC. The encoded protein is CASSEFPLAAYNEQFF.

Here the CDR3 DNA reads TGTGCCAGCAGCGTAGGCACGATGACAACCTACGAGCAGTACTTC. Its protein product is CASSVGTMTTYEQYF. This rearrangement joins TRBV9 to TRBJ2-7; no clear D gene. This CDR3 comprises 15 residues. The V end was cut by 0 bases, the J end by 2 bases, with 12 bases between. Germline V gene lookup returns CDR1 SGDLS and CDR2 YYNGEE. Full variable domain (rest looked up from reference TRBV9 and TRBJ2-7): DSGVTQTPKHLITATGQRVTLRCSPRSGDLSVYWYQQSLDQGLQFLIQYYNGEERAKGNILERFSAQQFPDLHSELNLSSLELGDSALYFCASSVGTMTTYEQYFGPGTRLTVT.

This chain joins TRBV27 and TRBJ2-7; TRBD1 matches 9 bases. The CDR3 totals 13 residues. Trimming at V came to 6 bases and at J to 2 bases, leaving 2 bases not matched to a gene. Germline V lookup: CDR1 MNHEY, CDR2 SMNVEV (reference sequence). CDR3 protein: CASRGDRAYEQYF. In DNA, the CDR3 is TGTGCCAGCAGAGGGGACAGGGCCTACGAGCAGTACTTC.

The chain carries TRBV5-6 and TRBJ2-7, with TRBD2 matching over 7 bases. Trimming took 6 bases from V and 2 from J; bases not matched to a gene: 14. The CDR3 length is 16 residues. The germline CDR1 and CDR2 sequences are SGHDT and YYEEEE. In DNA form, the CDR3 reads TGTGCCAGCATCTCCCTAGGGGAGGGTATCGCCTACGAGCAGTACTTC. It codes for CASISLGEGIAYEQYF.

The chain is built from TRBV13 and TRBJ2-3, with TRBD2 matching over 14 bases. With 5 bases clipped from V and 6 bases from J, the junction kept 13 bases outside the gene matches. Per the germline V gene, CDR1 is PRHDT and CDR2 is FYEKMQ (reference sequence). The CDR3 loop spans 18 amino acids. The chain's CDR3 is CASSLAIPTSGGDDTQYF. CDR3 in DNA: TGTGCCAGCAGCCTCGCTATTCCGACTAGCGGGGGGGACGATACGCAGTATTTT.

V usage is TRBV7-2 and J usage is TRBJ1-1; tentatively, D is TRBD1 (5 bases). The V gene's germline CDR1 is SGHTA and CDR2 FQGNSA. The CDR3 contains 15 residues. V was trimmed by 1 base and J by 5 bases, leaving 14 bases between them. As DNA, the CDR3 is TGTGCCAGCAGCTTAGTTGGCGGGGGAGGGACTGAAGCTTTCTTT. Encoded protein: CASSLVGGGGTEAFF.

The chain couples TRBV5-1 to TRBJ1-6, with TRBD1 matching 7 bases. The germline V gene encodes CDR1 SGHRS and CDR2 YFSETQ. The junction had 8 bases not matched to a gene; V was cut back by 4 bases and J by 7 bases. The CDR3 has 15 amino acids. The CDR3 DNA reads TGCGCCAGCAGCCCGGGGGGGACAGTGAATTCACCCCTCCACTTT. This gives the protein CASSPGGTVNSPLHF.

The chain couples TRBV18 to TRBJ2-1, with a tentative D call TRBD2 (7 bases). Germline V CDR1 and CDR2: KGHSH, LQKENI. The CDR3 contains 13 residues. V was cut by 2 bases and J by 9 bases, with 11 bases left in between. CDR3: CASSPGGAIEQFF. DNA for the CDR3: TGTGCCAGCTCACCAGGGGGGGCCATTGAGCAGTTCTTC.

The rearrangement joins TRBV9 to TRBJ1-4; D perhaps matches TRBD1 (6 bases). V was shortened by 3 bases and J by 0 bases, with 12 bases between the two germline ends. Germline CDR1 and CDR2: SGDLS and YYNGEE. CDR3 length: 16 residues. The CDR3 sequence: CASSGSAGATNEKLFF. CDR3 nucleotide sequence: TGTGCCAGCAGCGGCTCCGCAGGGGCAACTAATGAAAAACTGTTTTTT.

The chain uses TRBV19 and TRBJ2-7; 10 nucleotides match TRBD2. The CDR3 is made up of 19 amino acids. The J segment lost 0 bases and the V segment lost 2 bases, leaving 13 bases of the junction unmatched. Looked up from germline, CDR1 is LNHDA and CDR2 is SQIVND (reference sequence). The CDR3 bases are TGTGCCAGTAGTATATGGAGGGGCCCCGGGACTAGCGACTCCTACGAGCAGTACTTC. It yields the protein CASSIWRGPGTSDSYEQYF.

The J gene is TRBJ2-1, the V gene TRBV10-2, with D possibly being TRBD1 (5 bases). Germline CDR1 WSHSY, CDR2 SAAADI. Deletions cut 0 bases from V and 4 bases from J, with 7 bases between. The CDR3 runs 14 residues. The CDR3 loop is CASSESPGYNEQFF. The CDR3 coding sequence is TGCGCCAGCAGTGAGTCCCCAGGGTACAATGAGCAGTTCTTC.

This clone occurred a few times. The sample has other DNA sequences that encode this CDR3 too. The chain recombines TRBV6-5 with TRBJ1-2; D not resolved. The germline V and J ends were trimmed by 5 bases and 8 bases, with 12 bases remaining between them. Germline CDR1 is MNHEY and CDR2 is SVGAGI. There are 12 residues in the CDR3. The CDR3 loop is CASSAPLQGYTF. The CDR3 coding sequence is TGTGCCAGCAGTGCCCCTTTGCAGGGCTACACCTTC.

The chain joins TRBV2 to TRBJ1-1; D is unclear. The CDR3 is made up of 10 amino acids. In germline, CDR1 is SNHLY, CDR2 FYNNEI. Trimming stripped 8 bases from V and 7 bases from J, with 8 bases between. The CDR3 DNA follows: TGTGCCAGCGATGGAGGTGAAGCTTTCTTT. Residues: CASDGGEAFF.

The CDR3 reads CASSRLAGVETQYF. The CDR3 region has the DNA TGCGCCAGCAGCAGACTAGCGGGGGTGGAGACCCAGTACTTC. V usage is TRBV4-1 and J usage is TRBJ2-5; 12 nucleotides agree with TRBD2. Unmatched junction bases numbered 3, after V lost 5 bases and J lost 5 bases. This CDR3 has 14 amino acids. The germline V gene encodes CDR1 MGHRA and CDR2 YSYEKL.

The chain uses TRBV7-8 and TRBJ1-5, with 11 bases identical to TRBD1. V lost 7 bases, J lost 3 bases, and 11 bases stayed unmatched. Looked up from germline, CDR1 is SGHVS and CDR2 is FQNEAQ. This CDR3 contains 17 residues. The CDR3 sequence: CASTGTGGIRDNQPQHF. The CDR3 region has the DNA TGTGCCAGCACCGGGACAGGGGGAATTCGGGACAATCAGCCCCAGCATTTT.

A few counts support this clone. The rearrangement uses TRBV11-2 and TRBJ2-7; 7 nucleotides align to TRBD1. From germline, CDR1 is SGHAT and CDR2 FQNNGV. This CDR3 is 15 amino acids long. V lost 2 bases and J lost 5; bases outside the gene matches: 9. The CDR3 DNA follows: TGTGCCAGCAGCTTACAGGCTACAGGGGCCAACGAGCAGTACTTC. This encodes CASSLQATGANEQYF. Looking up the rest from reference TRBV11-2 and TRBJ2-7 gives the full variable domain: EAGVAQSPRYKIIEKRQSVAFWCNPISGHATLYWYQQILGQGPKLLIQFQNNGVVDDSQLPKDRFSAERLKGVDSTLKIQPAKLEDSAVYLCASSLQATGANEQYFGPGTRLTVT.

The chain employs TRBV7-2 and TRBJ1-3; D not certain. The germline V gene encodes CDR1 SGHTA and CDR2 FQGNSA. This CDR3 is 15 amino acids long. V lost 1 base and J 3 bases, leaving 10 bases between the germline ends. CDR3 sequence: CASSLGIRDGNTIYF. In nucleotides, the CDR3 is TGTGCCAGCAGCTTAGGGATACGGGATGGAAACACCATATATTTT.

A few counts support this clone. This CDR3 reads CASSVPGQGPMNTEAFF. The CDR3 region has the DNA TGTGCCAGCAGTGTCCCCGGACAGGGGCCCATGAACACTGAAGCTTTCTTT. The genes are TRBV2 and TRBJ1-1, with 9 bases identical to TRBD1. CDR3 length: 17 residues. The V gene end was trimmed by 4 bases and the J gene end by 0 bases; junction bases not matched to a gene: 9. Germline V gives CDR1 SNHLY, CDR2 FYNNEI.

V gene TRBV5-6 combines with J gene TRBJ2-3; 7 bases agree with TRBD1. The CDR3 length is 16 residues. Looked up from germline, CDR1 is SGHDT and CDR2 is YYEEEE. Trimming cost V 3 bases and J 2 bases; bases outside gene matches: 9. The CDR3 DNA is TGTGCCAGCAGCTGGACGACAGGGCTATACACAGATACGCAGTATTTT. It codes for CASSWTTGLYTDTQYF.

The V gene is TRBV30, the J gene TRBJ2-1, with 10 nucleotides matching TRBD2. Trimming cost V 3 bases and J 12 bases; bases outside gene matches: 5. Germline V lookup: CDR1 GTSNPN, CDR2 SVGIG (reference sequence). This CDR3 region has 12 residues. CDR3 sequence (DNA): TGTGCCTGGAGGGCTAGCGGGAGTGGGCAGTTCTTC. Translation: CAWRASGSGQFF. Full variable domain (outside the CDR3, taken from reference TRBV30 and TRBJ2-1): SQTIHQWPATLVQPVGSPLSLECTVEGTSNPNLYWYRQAAGRGLQLLFYSVGIGQISSEVPQNLSASRPQDRQFILSSKKLLLSDSGFYLCAWRASGSGQFFGPGTRLTVL.